This TCR beta chain was retrieved from a study of shared clonotypes between healthy human individuals. Assay used: immunoSEQ multiplex PCR; TCRdb lists only in-frame clones, some missing. Among some 490,000 clones listed, about 78% were seen once. Sample: PBMCs. The source of this sequence is a woman in her 40s in good health. Some clones in this sample may be carry-over from other donors' samples.

CDR3 sequence (DNA): TGTGCCAGTAGTTCCGACAGGGGTAACGACGAGCAGTACTTC. It is translated as CASSSDRGNDEQYF. V is TRBV19 and J is TRBJ2-7, with 8 bases matching TRBD1. Germline trimming cut 5 bases from V and 5 bases from J; bases unmatched to any gene: 8. CDR3 length: 14 residues. Germline V gene lookup returns CDR1 LNHDA and CDR2 SQIVND (reference sequence). Using reference TRBV19 and TRBJ2-7 for the parts outside the CDR3, the full variable domain is DGGITQSPKYLFRKEGQNVTLSCEQNLNHDAMYWYRQDPGQGLRLIYYSQIVNDFQKGDIAEGYSVSREKKESFPLTVTSAQKNPTAFYLCASSSDRGNDEQYFGPGTRLTVT.